This T cell receptor (beta chain) is from a study of shared clonotypes between healthy human individuals. Terminally differentiated effector memory CD45RA+ cells were excluded from the naive CD8 cells, which were CD45RO-negative and positively selected for CCR7. CDR3 length: 15 amino acids. Germline V gene data show CDR1 as SGDLS and CDR2 as YYNGEE. The V and J ends lost 0 bases and 2 bases respectively, with 12 bases between them. Clones were sequenced by immunoSEQ multiplex PCR, and TCRdb holds only the in-frame ones, with some missing. The sample carries around 2,000,000 clones, roughly 91% recorded once.

This chain uses TRBV9 with TRBJ2-7; D gene uncertain. The source is a man in his late teens or twenties in good health. Some clones in this sample may be carry-over from other donors' samples. Sequencing was carried out using naive CD8+ T cells from PBMCs. The DNA for the CDR3 is TGTGCCAGCAGCGTAGCGGCTCAATCCCCCTACGAGCAGTACTTC. Translation: CASSVAAQSPYEQYF.